The 3 T cell receptor beta chains listed next were all sequenced from one sample in a study of T-cell reconstitution after alpha-beta-depleted transplantation in children. Unique molecular identifiers were incorporated into the prepared TCRbeta library. TCRdb recomputed calls from the PCR reads with MiXCR, one row per CDR3 protein. In the table there are around 490,000 distinct CDR3 sequences, 11% of which are singletons. The sample in question was PBMCs, mostly from graft donor cells, obtained 180 days after TCRalphabeta/CD19-depleted stem cell transplant. These receptors all come from a female patient aged 2-15 years who had a stem cell transplant for aplastic anemia, so the T cells may come from the graft donor.

This clonotype was picked up a small number of times. The chain combines TRBV11-2 with TRBJ2-5, with D possibly TRBD2 on 6 matching bases. V was trimmed by 7 bases and J by 5 bases, leaving 20 bases between them. The CDR3 extends over 15 amino acids. Germline-derived CDR1 and CDR2 are SGHAT and FQNNGV. This chain's CDR3 is CASTPPSSLAETQYF. DNA of the CDR3: TGTGCCAGCACCCCGCCCTCTTCGCTAGCGGAGACCCAGTACTTC.

In nucleotides, the CDR3 is TGCGCCAGCAGCTTTAGGACAGCCAAAAACATTCAGTACTTC. Translating it yields CASSFRTAKNIQYF. V usage is TRBV5-1 and J usage is TRBJ2-4, with D uncertain. There are 14 residues in the CDR3. CDR1 and CDR2 from the germline V gene are SGHRS and YFSETQ. V lost 2 bases and J 0 bases, leaving 6 bases between the germline ends.

This clonotype was detected a few times. The chain links TRBV4-1 to TRBJ2-3; D remains unclear. The V gene lost 2 bases and the J gene lost 7 bases, with 13 bases spanning the gap. Germline assignment: CDR1 MGHRA and CDR2 YSYEKL. The CDR3 consists of 14 residues. Here the CDR3 reads CASSQSITPNTQYF. In DNA form, the CDR3 reads TGCGCCAGCAGCCAATCGATAACACCAAATACGCAGTATTTT.